Listed below are T cell receptor beta chains from one sample, sequenced in a study of blood T cell repertoires in COVID-19. Repertoires were generated with immunoSEQ multiplex PCR, while TCRdb's copy carries only in-frame clones and drops some. The sample lists about 75,000 clones, more than 70% occurring once. Sequencing was performed on peripheral blood. The receptors here all came from a human donor in a cohort sampled during active COVID-19. CDR3s include the opening cysteine and the closing phenylalanine or tryptophan. Fields, in order: V gene, CDR3 length, J gene, CDR3 protein.

V: TRBV5-1; length: 15; J: TRBJ1-2; CDR3: CASSLAGQGVSGYTF
V: TRBV2; length: 15; J: TRBJ1-1; CDR3: CASLGFNRRDTEAFF
V: TRBV29-1; length: 14; J: TRBJ1-3; CDR3: CSARTGSSGNTIYF
V: TRBV10-1; length: 14; J: TRBJ2-1; CDR3: CASSEQVTSGLQFF
V: TRBV5-8; length: 14; J: TRBJ1-5; CDR3: CASSLVTGGQPQHF
V: TRBV5-1; length: 15; J: TRBJ2-3; CDR3: CASSISGRARDTQYF
V: TRBV18; length: 13; J: TRBJ1-2; CDR3: CASSTGSNYGYTF
V: TRBV28; length: 13; J: TRBJ1-1; CDR3: CASSFDQGKGAFF
V: TRBV28; length: 20; J: TRBJ2-1; CDR3: CASSLSLRGQLGGAYNEQFF
V: TRBV19; length: 15; J: TRBJ1-4; CDR3: CASTERGQINEKLFF
V: TRBV6-5; length: 15; J: TRBJ1-2; CDR3: CASSTTGPSNYGYTF
V: TRBV5-1; length: 15; J: TRBJ2-7; CDR3: CASSPGTSGSGEQYF
V: TRBV28; length: 16; J: TRBJ1-1; CDR3: CASSPAGVERNTEAFF
V: TRBV9; length: 18; J: TRBJ2-3; CDR3: CASSVLGTGGYQSDTQYF
V: TRBV20-1; length: 15; J: TRBJ2-5; CDR3: CSASPGTSGGETQYF
V: TRBV5-1; length: 15; J: TRBJ1-5; CDR3: CASSPGGEGNQPQHF
V: TRBV19; length: 14; J: TRBJ1-1; CDR3: CASSILTGNTEAFF
V: TRBV27; length: 15; J: TRBJ1-2; CDR3: CASSPSTGLPYGYTF
V: TRBV7-3; length: 15; J: TRBJ2-7; CDR3: CASSLTPGGSYEQYF
V: TRBV14; length: 14; J: TRBJ2-3; CDR3: CASSGLAGGYTQYF